Below, 18 T cell receptor beta chains from the same sample are listed, as sequenced in a study of T-cell memory formation after mild COVID-19. Via MiXCR, TCRdb re-called the 5' RACE reads, giving one row per CDR3 protein. Of hundreds of thousands of distinct CDR3 sequences in the sample, roughly 18% were seen once. Sequencing input: PBMCs or a T cell subset sorted from them (not recorded which). The receptors here all came from an adult woman who had mild COVID-19 (a few samples of this study predate the infection). Cell type and time point are not known.

This clonotype was recorded a few times. This rearrangement joins TRBV3-1 to TRBJ2-7, with TRBD2 as a possible D gene (6 bases). Per germline, CDR1 LGHDT and CDR2 YNNKEL (reference sequence). This CDR3 is 15 amino acids long. Trimming took off 4 bases at V and 1 base at J, with 14 bases between the two ends. The CDR3, as DNA: TGTGCCAGCAGCCCCTCAAGACTAGAGTCCTACGAGCAGTACTTC. It encodes CASSPSRLESYEQYF.

This clonotype has just a few counts. This chain connects TRBV2 to TRBJ2-7, with D hard to call. This CDR3 spans 17 amino acids. Germline CDR1 and CDR2: SNHLY and FYNNEI. Trimming cost V 6 bases and J 5 bases, with 26 bases left between them. For the CDR3, the DNA is TGTGCCAGCAGAGGAGCAGTGGGCTCAACCCTTTCTAACGAGCAGTACTTC. Its translation: CASRGAVGSTLSNEQYF.

The chain combines TRBV4-3 with TRBJ2-7; D gene unclear. CDR1 and CDR2 (germline): LGHNA, YSLEER. Deletions cut 4 bases from V and 2 bases from J, with 15 bases between. The CDR3 length is 15 residues. In nucleotides, the CDR3 is TGCGCCAGCAGCCCAGAGAGAAACGGGCCCTACGAGCAGTACTTC. Its translation: CASSPERNGPYEQYF.

The chain combines TRBV5-1 with TRBJ2-7; TRBD2 aligns across 7 bases. V lost 4 bases to trimming and J lost 2 bases; unmatched junction nucleotides: 3. The germline CDR1 and CDR2 sequences are SGHRS and YFSETQ. The CDR3 is 13 residues long. CDR3 DNA sequence: TGCGCCAGCAGCGGGGGGGTAGCCTACGAGCAGTACTTC. This encodes CASSGGVAYEQYF. The full variable domain, completed using reference TRBV5-1 and TRBJ2-7, is KAGVTQTPRYLIKTRGQQVTLSCSPISGHRSVSWYQQTPGQGLQFLFEYFSETQRNKGNFPGRFSGRQFSNSRSEMNVSTLELGDSALYLCASSGGVAYEQYFGPGTRLTVT.

The chain has TRBV6-5 and TRBJ2-7, with 10 bases matching TRBD2. The CDR3 covers 15 residues. Germline CDR1 reads MNHEY; CDR2 reads SVGAGI. V dropped 0 bases and J dropped 2; count of bases not matched to a gene: 1. The CDR3 region has the DNA TGTGCCAGCAGTTACTCCGGGACTAGCGCCTACGAGCAGTACTTC. This sequence encodes CASSYSGTSAYEQYF.

The rearrangement joins TRBV7-9 to TRBJ2-2; D is perhaps TRBD2 (5 bases). Trimming cost V 7 bases and J 8 bases, with 17 bases left between them. CDR1 is SEHNR, CDR2 FQNEAQ, per germline (reference sequence). This CDR3 contains 14 residues. The CDR3 DNA reads as TGTGCCAGCAACCCCCGGGCTGGAGGAGGGGAGCTGTTTTTT. Translated, it gives CASNPRAGGGELFF.

This clonotype was seen a handful of times. The rearrangement joins TRBV7-9 to TRBJ2-7; D is undetermined. CDR1 is SEHNR and CDR2 is FQNEAQ in the germline V gene (reference sequence). The CDR3 sequence is 12 residues long. The V gene lost 3 bases and the J gene lost 2 bases, with 5 bases spanning the gap. The CDR3 reads CASSFAPYEQYF. The CDR3, as DNA: TGTGCCAGCAGCTTTGCTCCCTACGAGCAGTACTTC.

A few counts support this clonotype. The V call is TRBV19, the J call TRBJ2-7; TRBD1 matches 10 bases. J was trimmed by 4 bases and V by 5 bases; bases with no gene match: 8. The CDR3 length is 15 residues. Germline loops: CDR1 LNHDA, CDR2 SQIVND (reference sequence). DNA for the CDR3: TGTGCCAGTAGTCCGGGGACAGGGGATATGTACGAGCAGTACTTC. Amino acid sequence: CASSPGTGDMYEQYF.

This clonotype was seen only a few times. V is TRBV5-4 and J is TRBJ2-1; D is perhaps TRBD1 (6 bases). The V gene lost 6 bases and the J gene lost 5 bases, with 18 bases spanning the gap. The CDR3 sequence is 15 residues long. The germline V gene has CDR1 SGHNT and CDR2 YYREEE (reference sequence). Here the CDR3 reads CASTAQTGWDNEQFF. The CDR3 nucleotides read TGTGCCAGCACCGCCCAAACAGGGTGGGACAATGAGCAGTTCTTC.

This clonotype was seen only a few times. V and J are TRBV12-3 or TRBV12-4 and TRBJ2-7, with D perhaps TRBD2 (6 bases). V was cut by 6 bases and J by 6 bases, with 9 bases left in between. The length of the CDR3 is 11 residues. This chain's CDR3 is CASSGGVEQYF. In nucleotides, the CDR3 is TGTGCCAGCAGCGGAGGGGTCGAGCAGTACTTC.

The chain recombines TRBV7-9 with TRBJ2-3, with TRBD2 identical over 9 bases. From germline, CDR1 is SEHNR and CDR2 FQNEAQ (reference sequence). The J segment lost 5 bases and the V segment lost 3 bases, leaving 3 bases of the junction unmatched. The CDR3 sequence is 14 residues long. The CDR3, as DNA: TGTGCCAGCAGCTTTGTAGCGGGAGTAGATACGCAGTATTTT. Translation gives CASSFVAGVDTQYF.

The chain is built from TRBV14 and TRBJ2-7; 12 bases align to TRBD2. The length of the CDR3 is 15 residues. V dropped 3 bases and J dropped 4; count of bases not matched to a gene: 4. Germline V lookup: CDR1 SGHDN, CDR2 FVKESK. The DNA for the CDR3 is TGTGCCAGCAGCCAGACTAGCGGGAGTTGGTACGAGCAGTACTTC. Its protein product is CASSQTSGSWYEQYF. The whole variable domain, remainder taken from reference TRBV14 and TRBJ2-7, is EAGVTQFPSHSVIEKGQTVTLRCDPISGHDNLYWYRRVMGKEIKFLLHFVKESKQDESGMPNNRFLAERTGGTYSTLKVQPAELEDSGVYFCASSQTSGSWYEQYFGPGTRLTVT.

This chain uses TRBV19 with TRBJ2-2; D call uncertain. CDR3 length equals 14 residues. The germline V and J ends were trimmed by 3 bases and 5 bases, with 10 bases remaining between them. Germline lookup yields CDR1 LNHDA and CDR2 SQIVND (reference sequence). The CDR3 is CASSIRGGTGELFF. CDR3 sequence (DNA): TGTGCCAGTAGTATTCGCGGTGGTACCGGGGAGCTGTTTTTT. The full variable domain, its missing parts supplied by reference TRBV19 and TRBJ2-2, is DGGITQSPKYLFRKEGQNVTLSCEQNLNHDAMYWYRQDPGQGLRLIYYSQIVNDFQKGDIAEGYSVSREKKESFPLTVTSAQKNPTAFYLCASSIRGGTGELFFGEGSRLTVL.

This clonotype showed up just a few times. The chain has TRBV20-1 and TRBJ1-1; TRBD1 is a possible D gene (5 bases). The CDR3 spans 15 residues. Trimming took off 0 bases at V and 0 bases at J, with 11 bases between the two ends. Germline V gives CDR1 DFQATT, CDR2 SNEGSKA (reference sequence). In DNA, the CDR3 is TGCAGTGCTAGAGATGGGGGGTTCATGAACACTGAAGCTTTCTTT. Encoded protein: CSARDGGFMNTEAFF.

This clonotype turned up a few times. The V call is TRBV27, the J call TRBJ1-1; 11 bases align to TRBD1. Trimming at V came to 4 bases and at J to 4 bases, leaving 8 bases not matched to a gene. Looked up from germline, CDR1 is MNHEY and CDR2 is SMNVEV (reference sequence). The CDR3 covers 16 residues. CDR3: CASSSRDRGWGTEAFF. In DNA form, the CDR3 reads TGTGCCAGCAGTTCCCGGGACAGGGGGTGGGGCACTGAAGCTTTCTTT.

The chain uses TRBV6-2 or TRBV6-3 and TRBJ2-5; no clear D. V was trimmed by 2 bases and J by 0 bases, leaving 7 bases between them. The CDR3 loop spans 14 amino acids. Germline V CDR1 and CDR2: MNHEY, SVGEGT. The CDR3 sequence is CASSYVRYQETQYF. CDR3 sequence (DNA): TGTGCCAGCAGTTACGTAAGGTACCAAGAGACCCAGTACTTC.

This clonotype was observed at least ten times. The gene calls are TRBV20-1 and TRBJ1-2; D remains unclear. V was cut by 3 bases and J by 0 bases, with 11 bases left in between. Germline-derived CDR1 and CDR2 are DFQATT and SNEGSKA (reference sequence). The CDR3 is 14 amino acids. The CDR3 spells CSAREEPANYGYTF. For the CDR3, the DNA is TGCAGTGCTAGGGAAGAACCAGCTAACTATGGCTACACCTTC.

The chain uses TRBV24-1 and TRBJ2-3, with 9 bases matching TRBD1. CDR1 and CDR2 (germline): KGHDR, SFDVKD. J gave up 6 bases and V 3 bases, and 6 bases lay outside the gene matches. The CDR3 has 15 amino acids. The CDR3 reads CATSDTGTGRDTQYF. The CDR3 DNA reads TGTGCCACCAGTGATACAGGGACAGGGAGGGATACGCAGTATTTT.